This T cell receptor (beta chain) was obtained from a study of blood T cells in healthy people across ages. The use of a sample-barcoded 5' primer and a J-beta primer mix characterized a second PCR of roughly 7 to 12 cycles. TCRdb reprocessed the 5' RACE reads via MiXCR and lists one record per CDR3 protein. The data contain hundreds of thousands of distinct CDR3 sequences, more than 50% of them singletons. Sequenced material: blood. The origin of this receptor is a man in his forties or fifties in good health.

CDR3 nucleotide sequence: TGCAGTGCCAGGGTAGCCCGGGAGCAGTACTTC. It is translated as CSARVAREQYF. The V gene is TRBV20-1, the J gene TRBJ2-7, with D possibly TRBD1 on 5 matching bases. V was clipped by 6 bases and J by 7 bases, with 13 bases between them. This CDR3 has 11 amino acids. Germline-derived CDR1 and CDR2 are DFQATT and SNEGSKA (reference sequence).